This T cell receptor beta chain was captured by sequencing in a study of blood T cell repertoires in COVID-19. Study information: Both acute and convalescent COVID-19 samples were obtained from the United States, Italy and Spain. In each case, the material was cDNA or gDNA derived from T cells, B-cell-depleted T cells, or PBMCs.

This CDR3 contains 14 residues. V lost 4 bases, J lost 0 bases, and 9 bases lay in between. The V gene's germline CDR1 is SQVTM and CDR2 ANQGSEA. The authors' processing: It was from reference gene primer amplification that nucleated cell counts were estimated. Here immunoSEQ multiplex PCR was the method, and the copy in TCRdb shows in-frame clones only, minus some. V and J calls and clone size are those listed in that table; D and trimming were worked out from the DNA. The data show approximately 400,000 clones, approximately 88% seen once. The source of this sequence is a man in his forties or fifties with acute or convalescent COVID-19. The source material was peripheral blood. The gene calls are TRBV29-1 and TRBJ2-2; D gene uncertain. The chain's CDR3 is CSVGVSTNTGELFF. The CDR3 DNA is TGCAGCGTTGGAGTTAGTACGAACACCGGGGAGCTGTTTTTT.